These 28 T cell receptor beta chains were sequenced from one sample in a study of T cell repertoires in cytomegalovirus infection. These receptors have no known antigen. TCRdb called the reads again in MiXCR, with one record for every CDR3 protein. The table shows about 360,000 distinct CDR3 sequences, with about 35% occurring only once. Sequences were derived from cultured PBMCs, sampled from culture after CMV antigen stimulation. The receptors come from a human donor in good health (CMV status not recorded). Some clones in this sample may be carry-over from other donors' samples.

The chain's CDR3 is CASSQPGRHNEQFF. The CDR3 DNA is TGCGCCAGCAGCCAGCCGGGGCGCCACAATGAGCAGTTCTTC. The rearrangement uses TRBV4-1 and TRBJ2-1; D might be TRBD1 or TRBD2, each matching 5 bases. CDR3 length: 14 amino acids. Trimming shortened V by 3 bases and J by 5 bases, and 11 bases separated the two germline ends. Germline assignment: CDR1 MGHRA and CDR2 YSYEKL.

CDR3 bases: TGTGCCAGCAGCTTAGGGGGCAGTACTGGGGCCAACGTCCTGACTTTC. This codes for CASSLGGSTGANVLTF. The V call is TRBV7-8, the J call TRBJ2-6, with a weak D call TRBD1 (5 bases). This CDR3 has 16 residues. The germline CDR1 and CDR2 sequences are SGHVS and FQNEAQ. V gave up 1 base and J gave up 2 bases, with 9 bases separating them.

This rearrangement joins TRBV12-3 or TRBV12-4 to TRBJ2-3, with 9 bases that match TRBD1. The trim removed 6 bases at V and 3 bases at J, leaving 4 bases unmatched. The CDR3 spans 14 residues. The CDR3 loop is CASRKGTGTDTQYF. Written as DNA, the CDR3 is TGTGCCAGCAGAAAGGGGACAGGGACAGATACGCAGTATTTT.

The V gene is TRBV19, the J gene TRBJ1-1, with TRBD1 as a possible D gene (5 bases). CDR1 is LNHDA, CDR2 SQIVND, per germline (reference sequence). V shed 3 bases and J shed 8 bases, with 16 bases lying between them. This CDR3 has 14 amino acids. The CDR3 region has the DNA TGTGCCAGTAGTATCGGGCAGGGATTGTCCGAAGCTTTCTTT. Translated: CASSIGQGLSEAFF.

This rearrangement joins TRBV6-5 to TRBJ1-5; D perhaps matches TRBD1 (6 bases). Germline V gene lookup returns CDR1 MNHEY and CDR2 SVGAGI. V dropped 9 bases and J dropped 2 bases, with 14 bases sitting between them. The CDR3 totals 14 residues. CDR3 region: CASTERQGNQPQHF. The DNA of the CDR3 is TGTGCCAGTACCGAAAGACAGGGCAATCAGCCCCAGCATTTT.

This clonotype was seen only a few times. The chain employs TRBV10-3 and TRBJ2-3; no firm D call. In germline, CDR1 is ENHRY, CDR2 SYGVKD. V dropped 2 bases and J dropped 0 bases, with 9 bases sitting between them. CDR3 length: 15 amino acids. CDR3 bases: TGTGCCATCAGTGAGGGCCGACGGAGCACAGATACGCAGTATTTT. It codes for CAISEGRRSTDTQYF.

This clonotype was observed at least ten times. The chain employs TRBV7-2 and TRBJ2-5, with 7 bases matching TRBD2. Trimming removed 3 bases from V and 5 bases from J; junction bases left unmatched: 12. Germline V gene lookup returns CDR1 SGHTA and CDR2 FQGNSA. The CDR3 has 16 residues. As DNA, the CDR3 is TGTGCCAGCAGCTTCTTTAGCGGGCCCGGAGGGGAGACCCAGTACTTC. Translation gives CASSFFSGPGGETQYF.

In its sample, this clonotype is medium-sized. The chain employs TRBV7-6 and TRBJ2-5; D gene unclear. The germline V gene encodes CDR1 SGHVS and CDR2 FNYEAQ. This CDR3 has 15 residues. V shed 5 bases and J shed 5 bases, with 18 bases lying between them. In nucleotides, the CDR3 is TGTGCCAGCAGCCTCTACGAGCCCCCTCGGGAGACCCAGTACTTC. Protein: CASSLYEPPRETQYF.

This chain uses TRBV20-1 with TRBJ2-7; 12 bases match TRBD2. The germline V gene has CDR1 DFQATT and CDR2 SNEGSKA (reference sequence). The V segment lost 1 base and the J segment 5 bases; nucleotides outside the gene matches: 18. CDR3 size: 19 residues. In nucleotides, the CDR3 is TGCAGTGCTAGAGGAGCTTTGGGCCGGCTAGCGGGAGGGCCCCACGAGCAGTACTTC. Protein product: CSARGALGRLAGGPHEQYF.

Many counts were recorded for this clonotype. The chain has TRBV7-2 and TRBJ1-4, with D unresolved. The germline V gene encodes CDR1 SGHTA and CDR2 FQGNSA. V gave up 3 bases and J gave up 3 bases, with 8 bases separating them. CDR3 size: 14 residues. CDR3 nucleotide sequence: TGTGCCAGCAGCTTCAACGGGGCTAATGAAAAACTGTTTTTT. Translating gives CASSFNGANEKLFF.

The chain has TRBV30 and TRBJ1-1; D not certain. The germline V gene encodes CDR1 GTSNPN and CDR2 SVGIG (reference sequence). Trimming removed 0 bases at V and 3 bases at J, with 8 bases between. This CDR3 contains 13 residues. The CDR3 sequence: CAWSVLGYTEAFF. The CDR3 nucleotides are TGTGCCTGGAGTGTACTCGGGTACACTGAAGCTTTCTTT.

This clonotype was seen more than once but under ten times. The chain carries TRBV5-6 and TRBJ2-5; TRBD2 might be the D (6 bases). Trimming took 4 bases from V and 2 from J, leaving 12 bases between them. In germline, CDR1 is SGHDT, CDR2 YYEEEE. This CDR3 has 14 residues. CDR3 loop: CASSQGLLQETQYF. CDR3 nucleotides: TGTGCCAGCAGCCAGGGACTGCTACAAGAGACCCAGTACTTC.

The rearrangement joins TRBV7-2 to TRBJ2-1, with D possibly matching TRBD2 (6 bases). This CDR3 region has 15 residues. Between the trimmed V and J ends, which lost 5 bases and 4 bases, there was a span of 15 bases. Germline values: CDR1 SGHTA, CDR2 FQGNSA. CDR3 region: CASSPNSGPYNEQFF. In nucleotides, the CDR3 is TGTGCCAGCAGCCCCAACAGCGGGCCTTACAATGAGCAGTTCTTC.

A word on this clonotype: One end of the junction is discordant with germline, which a read error may explain. The V gene is TRBV28, the J gene TRBJ1-1; D not resolved. The CDR3 runs to 9 residues. The germline gives CDR1 MDHEN, CDR2 SYDVKM. This chain's CDR3 is CASSPPASF. CDR3 nucleotides: TGTGCCAGCAGTCCCCCAGCCTCTTTT.

This clonotype has a handful of counts. The genes are TRBV7-6 and TRBJ2-1; 9 nucleotides align to TRBD2. Germline V gene sequence: CDR1 SGHVS, CDR2 FNYEAQ. The CDR3 is 19 residues long. J was trimmed by 10 bases and V by 3 bases; bases with no gene match: 22. The CDR3 DNA is TGTGCCAGCAGCTTGGTAGTTGAAGGACCTCTCCTAGCGGGATACGAGCAGTTCTTC. This gives the protein CASSLVVEGPLLAGYEQFF.

To note about this clonotype: This may be a read error: a much more frequent sequence differs by one nucleotide. V is TRBV6-2 or TRBV6-3 and J is TRBJ1-2, with 7 bases identical to TRBD1. The germline V gene has CDR1 MNHEY and CDR2 SVGEGT. The CDR3 consists of 12 residues. The ends lost 6 bases at V and 5 bases at J; junction bases unmatched: 3. CDR3 protein: CASRETGYGYTF. CDR3 DNA: TGTGCCAGCAGGGAGACAGGGTATGGCTACACCTTC.

The chain has TRBV29-1 and TRBJ2-1, with D tentatively TRBD1 (5 bases). CDR1 SQVTM and CDR2 ANQGSEA come from the germline V gene. V was trimmed by 4 bases and J by 10 bases, leaving 14 bases between them. The CDR3 length is 12 residues. CDR3 region: CSVGEWQGEQFF. The CDR3 DNA is TGCAGCGTTGGAGAGTGGCAGGGAGAGCAGTTCTTC.

V and J are TRBV7-6 and TRBJ2-3, with TRBD2 matching 8 bases. The CDR3 has 15 residues. CDR1 and CDR2 from the germline V gene are SGHVS and FNYEAQ. Trimming took 5 bases from V and 0 from J; bases not matched to a gene: 4. This chain's CDR3 is CASSPGGGSTDTQYF. The CDR3 region has the DNA TGTGCCAGCAGCCCGGGGGGGGGTAGCACAGATACGCAGTATTTT.

The sample holds a few counts of this clonotype. The rearrangement uses TRBV10-3 and TRBJ1-2; tentatively, D is TRBD1 (5 bases). Germline-derived CDR1 and CDR2 are ENHRY and SYGVKD. This CDR3 contains 14 residues. The V and J ends lost 0 bases and 3 bases respectively, with 8 bases between them. The CDR3 bases are TGTGCCATCAGTGAGTCAAGGGGTGACTATGGCTACACCTTC. Amino acid sequence: CAISESRGDYGYTF.

This chain uses TRBV29-1 with TRBJ1-5; 10 nucleotides align to TRBD1. CDR3 length: 13 amino acids. V shed 6 bases, J shed 5 bases, and the junction held 4 bases outside the gene matches. Germline CDR1 and CDR2: SQVTM and ANQGSEA. The CDR3, as DNA: TGCAGCGTACAGACAGGGGGCGATCAGCCCCAGCATTTT. Translated, it gives CSVQTGGDQPQHF.

Comment on this clonotype: Mismatch with germline at one junction end may stem from a read error. This chain links TRBV4-1 with TRBJ2-5; D might be TRBD1 (5 bases). Germline CDR1 MGHRA, CDR2 YSYEKL. The CDR3 has 15 residues. The CDR3 DNA reads as TGTGCCAGCAGCCAAGATGCGGACACAGGCAGGACCCAGTACTTC. Translating it yields CASSQDADTGRTQYF.

The chain employs TRBV5-6 and TRBJ2-3, with D uncertain. This CDR3 has 11 amino acids. With 4 bases removed from V and 3 bases from J, the gap between germline ends came to 3 bases. Germline-derived CDR1 and CDR2 are SGHDT and YYEEEE. CDR3 region: CASSDTDTQYF. The CDR3 DNA follows: TGTGCCAGCAGCGATACAGATACGCAGTATTTT.

This clonotype has just a few counts. CDR3 loop: CASSQGQSTGELFF. CDR3 in DNA: TGTGCCAGCAGCCAAGGGCAGAGCACCGGGGAGCTGTTTTTT. This sequence joins TRBV4-2 and TRBJ2-2; D unclear. The V end lost 1 base, the J end lost 4 bases, and 7 bases lay between the germline ends. This CDR3 is built from 14 residues. Germline values: CDR1 LGHNA, CDR2 YNFKEQ.

This clonotype was detected once. The V gene is TRBV30, the J gene TRBJ2-1; no definite D call. Per the germline V gene, CDR1 is GTSNPN and CDR2 is SVGIG (reference sequence). Trimming pared 5 bases from V and 12 bases from J, leaving 14 bases between. The CDR3 is 11 residues long. CDR3 loop: CAWWTGKWQFF. DNA of the CDR3: TGTGCCTGGTGGACGGGCAAGTGGCAGTTCTTC.

This clonotype was seen just once. The rearrangement uses TRBV4-1 and TRBJ2-5; 7 bases agree with TRBD2. CDR1 MGHRA and CDR2 YSYEKL come from the germline V gene. The ends lost 1 base at V and 5 bases at J; junction bases unmatched: 1. The CDR3 sequence is 13 residues long. This CDR3 reads CASSQALAETQYF. CDR3 nucleotide sequence: TGCGCCAGCAGCCAAGCACTAGCGGAGACCCAGTACTTC.

The gene calls are TRBV27 and TRBJ2-1; D call uncertain. This CDR3 region has 14 residues. V gave up 10 bases and J gave up 4 bases, with 17 bases separating them. Germline assignment: CDR1 MNHEY and CDR2 SMNVEV (reference sequence). The DNA of the CDR3 is TGTGCCACCTCACCAAAAACGGCGTACAATGAGCAGTTCTTC. Its translation is CATSPKTAYNEQFF.

The chain employs TRBV27 and TRBJ1-2; 10 positions match TRBD1. The V segment lost 2 bases and the J segment 6 bases; nucleotides outside the gene matches: 15. The CDR3 loop spans 18 amino acids. Germline V gene sequence: CDR1 MNHEY, CDR2 SMNVEV (reference sequence). CDR3 residues: CASSLRRRDRGMTDGYTF. In DNA, the CDR3 is TGTGCCAGCAGTTTACGCCGCCGGGACAGGGGAATGACGGATGGCTACACCTTC.

This clonotype was detected a few times. The chain joins TRBV28 to TRBJ1-2; TRBD1 matches at 7 bases. This CDR3 spans 15 amino acids. From germline, CDR1 is MDHEN and CDR2 SYDVKM. J was trimmed by 8 bases and V by 5 bases; bases with no gene match: 14. The CDR3 DNA sequence: TGTGCCAGCAGTCCTCCTACAGGGGATGTAGGGGGCTACACCTTC. Encoded protein: CASSPPTGDVGGYTF.